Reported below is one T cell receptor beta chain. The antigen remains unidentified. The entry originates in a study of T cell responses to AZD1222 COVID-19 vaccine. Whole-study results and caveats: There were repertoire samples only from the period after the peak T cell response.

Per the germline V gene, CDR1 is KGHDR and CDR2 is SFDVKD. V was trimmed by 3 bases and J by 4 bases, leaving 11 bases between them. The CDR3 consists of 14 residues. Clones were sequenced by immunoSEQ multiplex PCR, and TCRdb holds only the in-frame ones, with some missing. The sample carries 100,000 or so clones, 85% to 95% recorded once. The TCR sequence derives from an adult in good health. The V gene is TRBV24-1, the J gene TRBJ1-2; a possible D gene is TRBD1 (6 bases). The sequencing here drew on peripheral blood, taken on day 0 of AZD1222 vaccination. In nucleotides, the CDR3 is TGTGCCACCAGTGATACAGGGTCCAGCTATGGCTACACCTTC. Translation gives CATSDTGSSYGYTF.